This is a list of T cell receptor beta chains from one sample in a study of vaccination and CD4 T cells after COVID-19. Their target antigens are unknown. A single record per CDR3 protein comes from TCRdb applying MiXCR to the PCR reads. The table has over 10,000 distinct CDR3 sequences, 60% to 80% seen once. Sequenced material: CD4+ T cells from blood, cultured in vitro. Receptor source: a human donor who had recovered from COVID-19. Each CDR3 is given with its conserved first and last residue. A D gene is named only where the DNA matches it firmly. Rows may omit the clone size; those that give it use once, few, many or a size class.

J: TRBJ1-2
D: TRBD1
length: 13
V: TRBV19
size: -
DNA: TGTGCCAGCGCGGACAGGGGGAGGTATGGCTACACCTTC
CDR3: CASADRGRYGYTF

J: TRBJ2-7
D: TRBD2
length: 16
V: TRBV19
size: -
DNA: TGTGCCAGTAGTTCTAGCGGGCCATTTCACTCCTACGAGCAGTACTTC
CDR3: CASSSSGPFHSYEQYF

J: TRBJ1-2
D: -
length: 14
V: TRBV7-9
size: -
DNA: TGTGCCAGCAGCTTCAAGGGGCTCGGGGGTTCTGACACCTTC
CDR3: CASSFKGLGGSDTF

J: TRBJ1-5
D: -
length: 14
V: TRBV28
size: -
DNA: TGTGCCAGCAGTTTACCCGACAGAAATCAGCCCCAGCATTTT
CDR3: CASSLPDRNQPQHF

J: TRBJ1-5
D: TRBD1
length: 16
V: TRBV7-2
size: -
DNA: TGTGCCAGCACCCTCTACCAGGGACAGGGAAACCAGCCCCAGCATTTT
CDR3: CASTLYQGQGNQPQHF

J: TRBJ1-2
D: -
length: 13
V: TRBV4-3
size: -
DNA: TGCGCCAGCAGCCAAGATCTGGGCATGACATACACCTTC
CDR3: CASSQDLGMTYTF

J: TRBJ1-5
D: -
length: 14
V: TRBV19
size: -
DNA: TGTGCCAGTAGTAGCCGGGACAGCAATCAGCCCCAGCATTTT
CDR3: CASSSRDSNQPQHF

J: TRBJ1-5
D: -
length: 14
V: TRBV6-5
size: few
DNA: TGTGCCAGCAGTTATGGAGGGGCGTTTCAGCCCCAGCATTTT
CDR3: CASSYGGAFQPQHF

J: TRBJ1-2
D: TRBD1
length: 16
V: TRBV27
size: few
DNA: TGTGCCAGCAGTTTAGCCGGGACAGGGGGCGACTATGGCTACACCTTC
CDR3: CASSLAGTGGDYGYTF

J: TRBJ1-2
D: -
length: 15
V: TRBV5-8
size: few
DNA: TGTGCCAGCAGCTTGGTTGTGGGGAACGCCTATGGCTACACCTTC
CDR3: CASSLVVGNAYGYTF

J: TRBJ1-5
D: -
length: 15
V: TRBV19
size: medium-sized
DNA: TGTGCCAGTATCGGTCCCCACCCGGGCAATCAGCCCCAGCATTTT
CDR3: CASIGPHPGNQPQHF

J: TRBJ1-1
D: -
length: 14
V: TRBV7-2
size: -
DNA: TGTGCCAGCAGCTTAGGCAGGGAGAACACTGAAGCTTTCTTT
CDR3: CASSLGRENTEAFF

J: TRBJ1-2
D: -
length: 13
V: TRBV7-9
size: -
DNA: TGTGCCAGCAGCTTAGTGGCGAACGATGGCTACACCTTC
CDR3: CASSLVANDGYTF

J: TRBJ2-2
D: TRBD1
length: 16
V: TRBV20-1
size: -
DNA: TGCAGTGCCTACCCCCGGGACAGGGAAGGTTTCGGGGAGCTGTTTTTT
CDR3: CSAYPRDREGFGELFF

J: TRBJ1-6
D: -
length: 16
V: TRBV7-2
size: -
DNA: TGTGCCAGCAGCTTACAGGGGCCGCAGGGTAATTCACCCCTCCACTTT
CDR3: CASSLQGPQGNSPLHF

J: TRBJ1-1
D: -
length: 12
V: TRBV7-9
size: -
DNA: TGTGCCAGCAGCTTAATGAGCACTGAAGCTTTCTTT
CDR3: CASSLMSTEAFF

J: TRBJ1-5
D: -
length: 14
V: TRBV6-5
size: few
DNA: TGTGCCAGCAGTTACTCCCCACAATCTTCGCCCCAGCATTTT
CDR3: CASSYSPQSSPQHF

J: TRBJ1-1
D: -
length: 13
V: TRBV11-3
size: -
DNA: TGTGCCAGCAGCTTAGTACGGGGCACTGAAGCTTTCTTT
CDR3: CASSLVRGTEAFF

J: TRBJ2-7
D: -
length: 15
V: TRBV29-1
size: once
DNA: TGCAGCGTTGTCAGTAGGGCTAGCGCTGGAGGCGAGCAGTACTTC
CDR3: CSVVSRASAGGEQYF

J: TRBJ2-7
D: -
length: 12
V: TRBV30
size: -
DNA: TGTGCCTGGGCTATTAGCTCCTACGAGCAGTACTTC
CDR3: CAWAISSYEQYF

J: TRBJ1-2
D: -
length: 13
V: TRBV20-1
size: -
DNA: TGCAGTGCTAGAGAGGGGACCAACTATGGCTACACCTTC
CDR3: CSAREGTNYGYTF

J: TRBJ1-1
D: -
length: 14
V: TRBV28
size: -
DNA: TGTGCCAGCAGACCGACGACAGGCAACACTGAAGCTTTCTTT
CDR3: CASRPTTGNTEAFF

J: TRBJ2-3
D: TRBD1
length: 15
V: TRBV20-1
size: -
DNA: TGCAGTGCTATACCGGGACAGGGTGGTTTTGATACGCAGTATTTT
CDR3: CSAIPGQGGFDTQYF

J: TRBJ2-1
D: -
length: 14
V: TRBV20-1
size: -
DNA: TGCAGTGCCGCCCTCCTTCCGTTAGGGAATGAGCAGTTCTTC
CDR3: CSAALLPLGNEQFF

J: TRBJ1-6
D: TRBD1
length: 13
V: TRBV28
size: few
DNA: TGTGCCAGCAATACAGGGGGCGGGACACCCCTCCACTTT
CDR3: CASNTGGGTPLHF

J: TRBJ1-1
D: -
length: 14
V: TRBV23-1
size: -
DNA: TGCGCCAGCAGTCACAGTAGCAGGGCTGAAAAAGCTTTCTTT
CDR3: CASSHSSRAEKAFF

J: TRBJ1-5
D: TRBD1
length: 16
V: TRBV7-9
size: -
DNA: TGTGCCAGCAGCCCGATGGTCGGACAGGGGGATCAGCCCCAGCATTTT
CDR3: CASSPMVGQGDQPQHF

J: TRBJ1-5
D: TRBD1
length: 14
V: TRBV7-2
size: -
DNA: TGTGCCAGCAGCCAAGACAGGGTCAATCAGCCCCAGCATTTT
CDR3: CASSQDRVNQPQHF

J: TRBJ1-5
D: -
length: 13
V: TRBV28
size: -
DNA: TGTGCCAGCAGGTCGACGGAGAATCAGCCCCAGCATTTT
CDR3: CASRSTENQPQHF

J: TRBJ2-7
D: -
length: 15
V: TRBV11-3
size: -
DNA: TGTGCCAGCAGCTTAGAGGGAGGAGTCACGAGCGAGCAGTACTTC
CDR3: CASSLEGGVTSEQYF

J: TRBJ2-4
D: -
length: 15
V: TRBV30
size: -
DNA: TGTGCCTGGAGTGTACAGGTTATAGCCAAAAACATTCAGTACTTC
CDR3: CAWSVQVIAKNIQYF

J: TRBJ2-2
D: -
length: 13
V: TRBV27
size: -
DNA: TGTGCCAGCAGTCAAACAGCCACCGGGGAGCTGTTTTTT
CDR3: CASSQTATGELFF

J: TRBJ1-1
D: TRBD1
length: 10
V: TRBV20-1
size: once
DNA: TGCAGATGCTTACAGGGGGAAGCTTTCTTT
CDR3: CRCLQGEAFF

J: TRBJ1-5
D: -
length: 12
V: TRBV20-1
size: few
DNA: TGCAGTGCTAGAGAAGGGGATCAGCCCCAGCATTTT
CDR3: CSAREGDQPQHF

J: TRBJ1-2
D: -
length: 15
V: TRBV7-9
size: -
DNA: TGTGCCAGCAGCTTATCCTCGACAGATGCCTATGGCTACACCTTC
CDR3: CASSLSSTDAYGYTF

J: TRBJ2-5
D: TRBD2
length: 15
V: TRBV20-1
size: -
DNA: TGCAGTGCGGGTAGGGCTAGCGGGAGACAAGAGACCCAGTACTTC
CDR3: CSAGRASGRQETQYF

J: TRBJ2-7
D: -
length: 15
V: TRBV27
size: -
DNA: TGTGCCAGCAGTAGTACGGGGGCAGGGGACTACGAGCAGTACTTC
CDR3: CASSSTGAGDYEQYF

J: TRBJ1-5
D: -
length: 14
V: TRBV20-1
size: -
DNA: TGCAGTGCTAGTGTCGGGCAAGGGAGTCAGCCCCAGCATTTT
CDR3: CSASVGQGSQPQHF

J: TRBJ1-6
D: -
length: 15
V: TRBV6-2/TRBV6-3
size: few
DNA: TGTGCCAGCCACATAATGGACAGCAATAATTCACCCCTCCACTTT
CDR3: CASHIMDSNNSPLHF

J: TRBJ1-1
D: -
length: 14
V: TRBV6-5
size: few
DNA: TGTGCCAGCAGTTACTCGATCGAGGGAGGTGAAGCTTTCTTT
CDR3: CASSYSIEGGEAFF

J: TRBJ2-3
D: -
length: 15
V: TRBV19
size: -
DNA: TGTGCCAGTAGCGACACCCGGAGGGGCACAGATACGCAGTATTTT
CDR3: CASSDTRRGTDTQYF